Below are 10 T cell receptor beta chains sequenced from a single sample in a study of blood T cells in healthy people across ages. Sample-barcoded 5' priming and a J-beta primer mix drove a second PCR of about 7 to 11 cycles. TCRdb recomputed calls from the 5' RACE reads with MiXCR, one row per CDR3 protein. The sample records 650,000 to 900,000 distinct CDR3 sequences, around two thirds being singletons. The sample comprised blood. These TCRs come from a man aged 25-40 years in good health.

Of note for this clonotype: The junction shows a germline mismatch at one end, possibly a read error. V usage is TRBV4-2 and J usage is TRBJ2-2, with D unclear. The germline V gene encodes CDR1 LGHNA and CDR2 YNFKEQ. The CDR3 contains 14 residues. CDR3 DNA sequence: TGTGCCGGCAGCCCGTTGGAGAACACCGGGGAGCTGTTTTTT. Translating gives CAGSPLENTGELFF.

This sequence joins TRBV3-1 and TRBJ1-5, with D unclear. The CDR3 extends over 14 amino acids. CDR1 and CDR2 from the germline V gene are LGHDT and YNNKEL (reference sequence). The V and J ends lost 1 base and 0 bases respectively, with 4 bases between them. The DNA for the CDR3 is TGTGCCAGCAGCCAAGCAAATAGCAATCAGCCCCAGCATTTT. Translating it yields CASSQANSNQPQHF.

The genes are TRBV27 and TRBJ1-2; a weak D match, TRBD1 (5 bases). Germline lookup yields CDR1 MNHEY and CDR2 SMNVEV (reference sequence). The CDR3 has 11 amino acids. The ends were cut back, 10 bases at V and 4 bases at J, with 10 bases in the middle. The CDR3 here is CATTGGYGYTF. The CDR3 region has the DNA TGTGCCACCACAGGAGGCTATGGCTACACCTTC.

The sample holds one count of this clonotype. Mismatch with germline at one junction end may stem from a read error. V gene TRBV2 combines with J gene TRBJ1-5; TRBD1 matches at 10 bases. CDR1 SNHLY and CDR2 FYNNEI come from the germline V gene. The CDR3 loop spans 16 amino acids. The CDR3 region has the DNA TGTGCCAGCAGTAGTGACAGGGGGCCTGGCAATCAGCCCCGGCATTTT. It translates to CASSSDRGPGNQPRHF.

The table lists this clonotype with a few counts. The V gene is TRBV7-2, the J gene TRBJ2-3, with D unresolved. Looked up from germline, CDR1 is SGHTA and CDR2 is FQGNSA. Trimming removed 1 base at V and 3 bases at J, with 8 bases between. The CDR3 is 14 residues long. CDR3 sequence: CASSLGPPTDTQYF. DNA of the CDR3: TGTGCCAGCAGCTTAGGACCCCCTACAGATACGCAGTATTTT. Complete variable domain (other parts from reference TRBV7-2 and TRBJ2-3): GAGVSQSPSNKVTEKGKDVELRCDPISGHTALYWYRQSLGQGLEFLIYFQGNSAPDKSGLPSDRFSAERTGGSVSTLTIQRTQQEDSAVYLCASSLGPPTDTQYFGPGTRLTVL.

The chain combines TRBV27 with TRBJ2-7, with TRBD2 identical over 7 bases. The CDR3 extends over 17 amino acids. Germline V gene sequence: CDR1 MNHEY, CDR2 SMNVEV (reference sequence). Losses at the gene ends were 0 bases for V and 2 bases for J; bases not matched to a gene: 10. The CDR3 nucleotides read TGTGCCAGCAGTTTATCGAAGGTGGGACTATCCACCTACGAGCAGTACTTC. This encodes CASSLSKVGLSTYEQYF.

V and J are TRBV21-1 and TRBJ2-5; the table names TRBD1, a call not compared with the DNA. TRBV21-1 is designated a pseudogene. The CDR3 is made up of 17 amino acids. The CDR3 here is CASSFGLGQLFQETQYF. In DNA form, the CDR3 reads TGTGCCAGCAGCTTTGGACTTGGACAGCTATTCCAAGAGACCCAGTACTTC.

This sequence joins TRBV6-1 and TRBJ1-5; possibly TRBD1 for D (5 bases). Trimming left V 4 bases short and J 1 base short, with 17 bases between. This CDR3 has 17 residues. Germline V gives CDR1 MNHNS, CDR2 SASEGT. CDR3 in DNA: TGTGCCAGCAGTGGTCTGGCAGGGCCTGCGAGCAATCAGCCCCAGCATTTT. Translated, it gives CASSGLAGPASNQPQHF.

This chain connects TRBV7-3 to TRBJ2-1; possible D gene TRBD2, 6 bases. Looked up from germline, CDR1 is SGHTA and CDR2 is FQGTGA. The CDR3 contains 13 residues. V was pared by 3 bases and J by 8 bases, with 11 bases between. This CDR3 is CASSFTWRDEQFF. CDR3 nucleotide sequence: TGTGCCAGCAGCTTCACCTGGAGGGATGAGCAGTTCTTC.

This clonotype was observed a few times. The chain carries TRBV7-2 and TRBJ2-3; D perhaps matches TRBD2 (6 bases). V lost 5 bases to trimming and J lost 3 bases, with 18 bases between them. Germline-derived CDR1 and CDR2 are SGHTA and FQGNSA. The CDR3 length is 16 residues. Here the CDR3 DNA reads TGTGCCAGCAGCCTCCAGGGTCGGGGGAGGACAGATACGCAGTATTTT. Translated: CASSLQGRGRTDTQYF.